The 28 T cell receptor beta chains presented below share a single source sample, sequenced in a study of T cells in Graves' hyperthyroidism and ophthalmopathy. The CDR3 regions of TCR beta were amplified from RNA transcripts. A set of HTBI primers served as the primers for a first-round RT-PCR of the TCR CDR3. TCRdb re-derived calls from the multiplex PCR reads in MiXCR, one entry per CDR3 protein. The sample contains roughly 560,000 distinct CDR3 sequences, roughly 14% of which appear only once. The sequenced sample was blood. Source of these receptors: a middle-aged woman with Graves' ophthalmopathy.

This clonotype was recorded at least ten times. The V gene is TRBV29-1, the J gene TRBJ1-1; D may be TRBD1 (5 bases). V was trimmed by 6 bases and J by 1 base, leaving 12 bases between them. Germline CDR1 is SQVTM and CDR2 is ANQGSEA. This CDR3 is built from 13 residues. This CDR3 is CSVSDTANTEAFF. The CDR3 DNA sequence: TGCAGCGTCTCGGACACTGCGAACACTGAAGCTTTCTTT. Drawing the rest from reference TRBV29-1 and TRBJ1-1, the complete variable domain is SAVISQKPSRDICQRGTSLTIQCQVDSQVTMMFWYRQQPGQSLTLIATANQGSEATYESGFVIDKFPISRPNLTFSTLTVSNMSPEDSSIYLCSVSDTANTEAFFGQGTRLTVV.

CDR3 residues: CASSQARGAGELFF. CDR3 DNA: TGCGCCAGCAGCCAAGCTAGGGGCGCCGGGGAGCTGTTTTTT. The chain uses TRBV4-3 and TRBJ2-2; a possible D gene is TRBD1 (5 bases). The V and J ends lost 1 base and 6 bases respectively, with 9 bases between them. The CDR3 has 14 residues. The germline V gene encodes CDR1 LGHNA and CDR2 YSLEER.

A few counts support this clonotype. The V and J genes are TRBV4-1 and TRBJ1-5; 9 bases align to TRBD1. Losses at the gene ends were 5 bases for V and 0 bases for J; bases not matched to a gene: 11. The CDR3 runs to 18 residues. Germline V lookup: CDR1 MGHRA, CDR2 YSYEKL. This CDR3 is CASSGTRTGEYSNQPQHF. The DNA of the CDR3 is TGCGCCAGCAGCGGGACCCGGACAGGGGAATATAGCAATCAGCCCCAGCATTTT.

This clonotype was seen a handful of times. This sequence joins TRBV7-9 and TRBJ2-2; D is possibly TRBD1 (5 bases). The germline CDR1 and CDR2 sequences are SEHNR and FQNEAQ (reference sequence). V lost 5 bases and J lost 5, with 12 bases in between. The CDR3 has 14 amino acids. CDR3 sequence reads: CASSQTQGTGELFF. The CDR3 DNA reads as TGTGCCAGCAGCCAGACCCAGGGTACCGGGGAGCTGTTTTTT.

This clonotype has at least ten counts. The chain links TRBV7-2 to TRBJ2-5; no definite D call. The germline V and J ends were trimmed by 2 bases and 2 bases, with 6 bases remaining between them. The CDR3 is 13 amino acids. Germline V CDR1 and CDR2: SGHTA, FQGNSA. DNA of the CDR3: TGTGCCAGCAGCTTATCCCTACAAGAGACCCAGTACTTC. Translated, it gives CASSLSLQETQYF.

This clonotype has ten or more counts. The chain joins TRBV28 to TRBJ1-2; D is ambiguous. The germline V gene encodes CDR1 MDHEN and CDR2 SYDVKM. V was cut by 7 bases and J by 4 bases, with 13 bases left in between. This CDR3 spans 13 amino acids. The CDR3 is CASTYGPLYGYTF. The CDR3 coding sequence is TGTGCCAGCACCTACGGCCCACTCTATGGCTACACCTTC.

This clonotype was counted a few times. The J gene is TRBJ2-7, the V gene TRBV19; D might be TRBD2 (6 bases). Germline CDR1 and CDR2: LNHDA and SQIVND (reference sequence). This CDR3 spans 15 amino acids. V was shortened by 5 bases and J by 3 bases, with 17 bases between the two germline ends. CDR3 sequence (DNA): TGTGCCAGTAGTCGAAAGGCCGGGGAGGACTACGAGCAGTACTTC. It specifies CASSRKAGEDYEQYF. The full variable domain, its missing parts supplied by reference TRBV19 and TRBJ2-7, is DGGITQSPKYLFRKEGQNVTLSCEQNLNHDAMYWYRQDPGQGLRLIYYSQIVNDFQKGDIAEGYSVSREKKESFPLTVTSAQKNPTAFYLCASSRKAGEDYEQYFGPGTRLTVT.

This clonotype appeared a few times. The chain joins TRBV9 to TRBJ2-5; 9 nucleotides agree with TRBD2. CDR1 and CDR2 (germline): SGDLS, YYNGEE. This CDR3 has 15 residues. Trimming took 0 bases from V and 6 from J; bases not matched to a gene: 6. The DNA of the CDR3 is TGTGCCAGCAGCGTAGACTTGCGGGAGGGCCAGACCCAGTACTTC. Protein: CASSVDLREGQTQYF.

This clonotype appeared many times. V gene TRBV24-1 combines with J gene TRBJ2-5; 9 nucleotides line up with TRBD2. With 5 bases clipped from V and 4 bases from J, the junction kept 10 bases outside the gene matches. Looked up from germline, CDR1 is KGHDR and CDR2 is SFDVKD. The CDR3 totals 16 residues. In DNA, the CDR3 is TGTGCCACCAGTGGGAAAATAGCGGGAGCAAGAGAGACCCAGTACTTC. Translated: CATSGKIAGARETQYF.

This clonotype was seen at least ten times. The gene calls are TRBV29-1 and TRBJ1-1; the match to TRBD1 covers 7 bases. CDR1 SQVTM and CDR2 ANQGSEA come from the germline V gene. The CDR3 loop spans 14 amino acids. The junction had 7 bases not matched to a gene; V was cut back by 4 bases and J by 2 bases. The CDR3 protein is CSVVGQRKNTEAFF. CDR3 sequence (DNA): TGCAGCGTTGTGGGACAGCGAAAAAACACTGAAGCTTTCTTT.

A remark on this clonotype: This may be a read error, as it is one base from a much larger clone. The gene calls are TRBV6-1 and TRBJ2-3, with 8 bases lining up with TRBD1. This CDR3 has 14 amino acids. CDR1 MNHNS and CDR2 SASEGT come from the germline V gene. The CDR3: CASGRDRSTDTRYF. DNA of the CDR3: TGTGCCAGCGGTCGGGACAGGAGCACAGATACGCGGTATTTT.

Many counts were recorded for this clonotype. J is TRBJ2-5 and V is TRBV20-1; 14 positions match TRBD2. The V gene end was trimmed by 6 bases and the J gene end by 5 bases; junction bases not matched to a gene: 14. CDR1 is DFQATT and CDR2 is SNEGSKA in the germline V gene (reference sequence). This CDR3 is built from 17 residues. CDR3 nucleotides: TGCAGTGCCACGACCCCGGGACTAGCGGGAGAATCGGAGACCCAGTACTTC. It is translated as CSATTPGLAGESETQYF.

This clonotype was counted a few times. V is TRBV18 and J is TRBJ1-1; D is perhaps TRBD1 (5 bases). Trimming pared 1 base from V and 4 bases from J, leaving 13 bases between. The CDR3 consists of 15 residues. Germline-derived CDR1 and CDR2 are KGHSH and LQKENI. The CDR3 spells CASSPLQAGGTEAFF. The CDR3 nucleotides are TGTGCCAGCTCACCACTCCAGGCGGGGGGCACTGAAGCTTTCTTT.

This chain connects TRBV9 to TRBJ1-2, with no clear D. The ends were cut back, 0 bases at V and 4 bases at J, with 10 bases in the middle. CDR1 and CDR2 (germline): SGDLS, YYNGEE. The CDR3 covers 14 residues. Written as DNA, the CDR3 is TGTGCCAGCAGCGTAGATGGAGACACCTATGGCTACACCTTC. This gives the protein CASSVDGDTYGYTF. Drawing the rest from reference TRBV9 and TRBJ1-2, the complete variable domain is DSGVTQTPKHLITATGQRVTLRCSPRSGDLSVYWYQQSLDQGLQFLIQYYNGEERAKGNILERFSAQQFPDLHSELNLSSLELGDSALYFCASSVDGDTYGYTFGSGTRLTVV.

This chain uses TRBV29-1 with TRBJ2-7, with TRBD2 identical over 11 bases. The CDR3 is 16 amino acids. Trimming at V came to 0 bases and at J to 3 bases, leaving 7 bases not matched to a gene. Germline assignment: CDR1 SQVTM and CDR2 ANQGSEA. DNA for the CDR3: TGCAGCGTTGAAGACCGAGGACTAGCGGGCTTCTACGAGCAGTACTTC. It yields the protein CSVEDRGLAGFYEQYF.

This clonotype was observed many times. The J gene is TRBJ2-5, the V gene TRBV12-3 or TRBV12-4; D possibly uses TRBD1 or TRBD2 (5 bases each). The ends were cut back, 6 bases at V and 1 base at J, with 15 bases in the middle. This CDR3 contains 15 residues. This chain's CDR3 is CASSLRGTAQETQYF. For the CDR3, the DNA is TGTGCCAGCAGCTTAAGAGGGACGGCCCAAGAGACCCAGTACTTC.

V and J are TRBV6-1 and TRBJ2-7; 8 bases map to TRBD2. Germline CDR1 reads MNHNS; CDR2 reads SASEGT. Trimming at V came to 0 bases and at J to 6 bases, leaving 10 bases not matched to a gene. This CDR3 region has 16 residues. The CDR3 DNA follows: TGTGCCAGCAGTGAAGCGGGGGCGGGAGGATTCCGCGAGCAGTACTTC. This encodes CASSEAGAGGFREQYF.

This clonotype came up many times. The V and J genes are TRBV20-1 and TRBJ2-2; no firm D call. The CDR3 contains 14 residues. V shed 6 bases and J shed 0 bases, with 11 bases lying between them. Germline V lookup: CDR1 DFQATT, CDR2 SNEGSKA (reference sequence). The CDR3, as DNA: TGCAGTGCCAGGCCGGCTACGAACACCGGGGAGCTGTTTTTT. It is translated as CSARPATNTGELFF.

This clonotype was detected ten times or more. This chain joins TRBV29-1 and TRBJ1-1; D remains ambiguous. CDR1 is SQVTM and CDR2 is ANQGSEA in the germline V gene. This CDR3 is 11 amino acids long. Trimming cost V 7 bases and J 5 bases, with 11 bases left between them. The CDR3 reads CSAGMGTEAFF. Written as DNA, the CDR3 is TGCAGCGCTGGCATGGGGACTGAAGCTTTCTTT.

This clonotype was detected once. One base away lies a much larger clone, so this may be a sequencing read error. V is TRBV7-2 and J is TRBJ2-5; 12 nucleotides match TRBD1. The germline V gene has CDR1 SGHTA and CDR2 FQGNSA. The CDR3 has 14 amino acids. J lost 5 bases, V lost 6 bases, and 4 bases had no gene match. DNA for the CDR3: TGTGCCAGCAGTGGGACAGGGGGCGAGGAGACCCAGTACTTC. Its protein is CASSGTGGEETQYF.

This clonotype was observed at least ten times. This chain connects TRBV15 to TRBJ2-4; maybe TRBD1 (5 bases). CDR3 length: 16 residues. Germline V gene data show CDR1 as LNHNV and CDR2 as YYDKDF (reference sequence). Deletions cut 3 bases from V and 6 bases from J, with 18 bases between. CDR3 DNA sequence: TGTGCCACCAGCAGCGATGTGTATGGGGCCGGAAACATTCAGTACTTC. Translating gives CATSSDVYGAGNIQYF.

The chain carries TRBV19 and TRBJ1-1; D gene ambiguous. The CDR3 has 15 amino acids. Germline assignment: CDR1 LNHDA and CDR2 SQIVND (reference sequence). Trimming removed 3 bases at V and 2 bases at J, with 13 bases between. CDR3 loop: CASSMQGTRNTEAFF. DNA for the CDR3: TGTGCCAGTAGTATGCAAGGAACTCGTAACACTGAAGCTTTCTTT.

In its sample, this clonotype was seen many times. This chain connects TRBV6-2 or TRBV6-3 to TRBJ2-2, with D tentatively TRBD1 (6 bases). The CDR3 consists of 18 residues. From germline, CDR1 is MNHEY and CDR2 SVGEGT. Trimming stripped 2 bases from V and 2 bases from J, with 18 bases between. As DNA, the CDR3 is TGTGCCAGCAGTTACGACGAAAACAGGGCGACAAACACCGGGGAGCTGTTTTTT. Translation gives CASSYDENRATNTGELFF.

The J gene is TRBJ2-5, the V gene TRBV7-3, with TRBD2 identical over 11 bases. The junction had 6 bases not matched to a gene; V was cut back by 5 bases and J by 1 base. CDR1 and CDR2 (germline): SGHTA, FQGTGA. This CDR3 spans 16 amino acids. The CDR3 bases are TGTGCCAGCAGCCGAGGGACTAGCGGAATCCAAGAGACCCAGTACTTC. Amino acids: CASSRGTSGIQETQYF.

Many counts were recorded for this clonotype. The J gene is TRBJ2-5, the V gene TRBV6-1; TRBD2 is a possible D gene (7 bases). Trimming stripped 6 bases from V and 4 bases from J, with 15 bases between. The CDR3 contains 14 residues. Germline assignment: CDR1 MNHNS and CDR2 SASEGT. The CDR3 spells CASSRGGGRETQYF. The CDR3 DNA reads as TGTGCCAGCAGCAGGGGCGGGGGTAGAGAGACCCAGTACTTC.

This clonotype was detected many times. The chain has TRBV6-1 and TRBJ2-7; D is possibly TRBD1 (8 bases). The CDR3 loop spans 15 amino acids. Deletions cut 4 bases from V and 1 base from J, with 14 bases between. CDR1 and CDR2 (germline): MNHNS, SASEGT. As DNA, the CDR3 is TGTGCCAGCAGTGGTGGACAGGGAGGGTCCTACGAGCAGTACTTC. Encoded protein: CASSGGQGGSYEQYF.

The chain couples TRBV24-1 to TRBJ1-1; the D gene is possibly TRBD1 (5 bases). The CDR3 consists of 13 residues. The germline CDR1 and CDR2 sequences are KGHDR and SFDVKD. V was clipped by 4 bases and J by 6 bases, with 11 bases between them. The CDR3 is CATSERTSAEAFF. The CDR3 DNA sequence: TGTGCCACCAGTGAGAGGACATCTGCTGAAGCTTTCTTT.

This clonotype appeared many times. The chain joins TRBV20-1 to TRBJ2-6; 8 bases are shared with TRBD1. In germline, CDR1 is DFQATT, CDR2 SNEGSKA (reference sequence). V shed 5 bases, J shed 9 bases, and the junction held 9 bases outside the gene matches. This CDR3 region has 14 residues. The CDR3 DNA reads TGCAGTGCTGAGACCGGGACAGGTAACAACGTCCTGACTTTC. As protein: CSAETGTGNNVLTF.